This record concerns one T cell receptor (beta chain) sequence. Germline V CDR1 and CDR2: LGHDT, YNNKEL (reference sequence). The CDR3 is 14 residues long. Trimming took off 6 bases at V and 0 bases at J, with 11 bases between the two ends. This sample was taken from a study of blood T cells in healthy people across ages. Next came a second PCR, run for about 7 to 12 cycles, which used a sample-barcoded 5' primer along with a J-beta primer mix. Researchers report that a template-switch adaptor with 12 random nucleotides tagged each cDNA molecule. Using its own MiXCR run on the 5' RACE reads, TCRdb lists one record per CDR3 protein. The profile shows approximately 780,000 distinct CDR3 sequences, roughly 26% of them singletons. A further study also used this sample, focusing on T cells of mothers and their children. As reported in that work: In the second PCR, M1S primer introduced barcodes and 2-4 random bases. Over 8 million TCR beta CDR3 reads were obtained from each mother, and about 3 million from each child.

Sequencing was done on a sample of blood. V and J are TRBV3-1 and TRBJ2-5; D is unclear. This TCR was sampled from a boy aged 5 to 17 in good health. The CDR3 coding sequence is TGTGCCAGCAGTCCGGACCTCCACCAAGAGACCCAGTACTTC. Translation: CASSPDLHQETQYF.